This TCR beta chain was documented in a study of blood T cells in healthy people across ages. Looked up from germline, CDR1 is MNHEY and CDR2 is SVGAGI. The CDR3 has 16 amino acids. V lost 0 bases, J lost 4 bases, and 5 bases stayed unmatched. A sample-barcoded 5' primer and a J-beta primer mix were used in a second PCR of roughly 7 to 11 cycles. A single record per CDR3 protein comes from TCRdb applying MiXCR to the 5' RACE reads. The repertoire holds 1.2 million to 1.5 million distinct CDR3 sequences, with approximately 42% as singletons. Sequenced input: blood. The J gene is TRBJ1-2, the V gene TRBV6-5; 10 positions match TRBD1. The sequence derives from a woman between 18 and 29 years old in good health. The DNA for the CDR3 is TGTGCCAGCAGTTACTCTCGACAGGGGGCTGGCTATGGCTACACCTTC. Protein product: CASSYSRQGAGYGYTF.